A single sample gave rise to the 22 T cell receptor beta chains below, sequenced in a study of a mutant IDH1 vaccine in newly diagnosed glioma. Using immunoSEQ multiplex PCR, the repertoire was profiled, and TCRdb retains in-frame clones only, with some absent. The sample yields tens of thousands of clones, over 70% seen once. Time point in this sample: baseline, week 1 (first vaccination visit). The treatment is: pre-vaccination baseline after standard-of-care therapy. The material was peripheral blood mononuclear cells (PBMCs), obtained from a glioma patient treated with radiotherapy, temozolomide or both. Every receptor here comes from a young woman with glioma. Some clones in this sample may be carry-over from other donors' samples.

The J gene is TRBJ1-2, the V gene TRBV5-1; D not certain. The CDR3 has 14 residues. Germline lookup yields CDR1 SGHRS and CDR2 YFSETQ. Trimming pared 0 bases from V and 8 bases from J, leaving 14 bases between. The CDR3 sequence is CASSLAGLLGGYTF. DNA of the CDR3: TGCGCCAGCAGCTTGGCCGGTCTTTTAGGAGGCTACACCTTC.

V gene TRBV29-1 combines with J gene TRBJ2-2; no reliable D call. The germline V gene encodes CDR1 SQVTM and CDR2 ANQGSEA. The CDR3 contains 11 residues. The V end was cut by 7 bases, the J end by 9 bases, with 12 bases between. The CDR3 is CSGAGARELFF. As DNA, the CDR3 is TGCAGCGGGGCTGGAGCCCGGGAGCTGTTTTTT.

In this sample, this clone turned up once. The chain is built from TRBV29-1 and TRBJ2-1; D unresolved. Trimming left V 3 bases short and J 5 bases short, with 20 bases between. This CDR3 comprises 16 residues. The germline V gene encodes CDR1 SQVTM and CDR2 ANQGSEA. The DNA of the CDR3 is TGCAGCGTTGAGGGAAGGGTAGGGTTCCAAGACAATGAGCAGTTCTTC. This codes for CSVEGRVGFQDNEQFF.

This chain links TRBV11-3 with TRBJ2-1; D ambiguous. Germline-derived CDR1 and CDR2 are SGHNT and YENEEA. Trimming cost V 2 bases and J 6 bases, with 14 bases left between them. The CDR3 sequence is 15 residues long. CDR3 in DNA: TGTGCCAGCAGCTTATTACAATCCGCCACCAATGAGCAGTTCTTC. Its translation: CASSLLQSATNEQFF.

V is TRBV7-2 and J is TRBJ2-5; D possibly corresponds to TRBD2 (6 bases). The germline CDR1 and CDR2 sequences are SGHTA and FQGNSA. With 1 base removed from V and 3 bases from J, the gap between germline ends came to 18 bases. This CDR3 has 17 residues. The CDR3 sequence: CASSLGFARVAEETQYF. CDR3 coding DNA: TGTGCCAGCAGCTTAGGGTTTGCACGCGTAGCGGAAGAGACCCAGTACTTC.

This clone was seen a single time. The rearrangement joins TRBV2 to TRBJ2-7, with D possibly matching TRBD1 (5 bases). There are 14 residues in the CDR3. CDR1 is SNHLY and CDR2 is FYNNEI in the germline V gene. Trimming removed 3 bases from V and 4 bases from J, with 13 bases in between. The CDR3 region has the DNA TGTGCCAGCAGTGAGGACATCATAGGATACGAGCAGTACTTC. It specifies CASSEDIIGYEQYF.

This clone was seen many times. V is TRBV19 and J is TRBJ1-1; the D is unclear. Between the trimmed V and J ends, which lost 1 base and 6 bases, there was a span of 9 bases. Germline V gene lookup returns CDR1 LNHDA and CDR2 SQIVND (reference sequence). CDR3 length: 13 residues. The CDR3 loop reads CASSIARGSEAFF. The CDR3 DNA reads as TGTGCCAGTAGTATAGCTCGAGGATCTGAAGCTTTCTTT.

The V call is TRBV7-2, the J call TRBJ2-7, with 8 bases identical to TRBD1. This CDR3 comprises 13 residues. The germline V gene has CDR1 SGHTA and CDR2 FQGNSA. Losses at the gene ends were 5 bases for V and 7 bases for J; bases not matched to a gene: 7. The CDR3 reads CASSPGQGWEQYF. The CDR3 coding sequence is TGTGCCAGCAGCCCCGGACAGGGCTGGGAGCAGTACTTC. Full variable domain (remainder filled in from reference TRBV7-2 and TRBJ2-7): GAGVSQSPSNKVTEKGKDVELRCDPISGHTALYWYRQSLGQGLEFLIYFQGNSAPDKSGLPSDRFSAERTGGSVSTLTIQRTQQEDSAVYLCASSPGQGWEQYFGPGTRLTVT.

This chain connects TRBV29-1 to TRBJ2-2, with 10 bases matching TRBD2. Germline values: CDR1 SQVTM, CDR2 ANQGSEA. V was pared by 7 bases and J by 3 bases, with 5 bases of the junction left unmatched. The CDR3 extends over 14 amino acids. The CDR3 coding sequence is TGCAGCGCTAGCGGGGGTTCCTACACCGGGGAGCTGTTTTTT. It is translated as CSASGGSYTGELFF.

This clone has more than one count but fewer than ten. The gene calls are TRBV5-4 and TRBJ1-1, with 9 positions matching TRBD1. The V segment lost 3 bases and the J segment 1 base; nucleotides outside the gene matches: 4. CDR1 and CDR2 from the germline V gene are SGHNT and YYREEE (reference sequence). This CDR3 is 15 amino acids long. CDR3 sequence (DNA): TGTGCCAGCAGCTCGGCGGGACAGGGGAACACTGAAGCTTTCTTT. It encodes CASSSAGQGNTEAFF.

V is TRBV2 and J is TRBJ2-1, with 12 nucleotides matching TRBD2. Germline CDR1 is SNHLY and CDR2 is FYNNEI. V lost 2 bases, J lost 9 bases, and 11 bases stayed unmatched. The CDR3 length is 17 residues. The CDR3 protein is CASSERRLAGGPFEQFF. CDR3 in DNA: TGTGCCAGCAGTGAACGGCGGCTAGCGGGGGGGCCTTTTGAGCAGTTCTTC.

V gene TRBV4-1 combines with J gene TRBJ2-7; 11 bases are a match to TRBD1. Trimming took 7 bases from V and 3 from J; bases not matched to a gene: 8. The germline CDR1 and CDR2 sequences are MGHRA and YSYEKL. This CDR3 has 15 amino acids. CDR3 sequence (DNA): TGCGCCAGCACGGGTATGGGGACAGGGGGCTACGAGCAGTACTTC. It yields the protein CASTGMGTGGYEQYF.

The chain couples TRBV27 to TRBJ1-5; no clear D. The CDR3 totals 13 residues. The germline V and J ends were trimmed by 8 bases and 0 bases, with 8 bases remaining between them. The germline V gene has CDR1 MNHEY and CDR2 SMNVEV (reference sequence). In DNA, the CDR3 is TGTGCCAGCGCCTATTATAGCAATCAGCCCCAGCATTTT. It codes for CASAYYSNQPQHF.

The gene calls are TRBV30 and TRBJ2-1, with D tentatively TRBD1 (5 bases). Trimming removed 0 bases from V and 8 bases from J, with 14 bases in between. The CDR3 consists of 14 residues. Germline loops: CDR1 GTSNPN, CDR2 SVGIG (reference sequence). Written as DNA, the CDR3 is TGTGCCTGGAGTGTGGGCAGGGTAGTAGATGAGCAGTTCTTC. It translates to CAWSVGRVVDEQFF.

This chain connects TRBV7-9 to TRBJ1-6; D gene ambiguous. CDR3 size: 14 residues. Germline CDR1 and CDR2: SEHNR and FQNEAQ (reference sequence). Trimming shortened V by 3 bases and J by 4 bases, and 7 bases separated the two germline ends. The CDR3 loop is CASSFSNYNSPLHF. The CDR3 nucleotides are TGTGCCAGCAGCTTCTCCAATTATAATTCACCCCTCCACTTT.

The chain has TRBV18 and TRBJ2-3; 15 bases line up with TRBD2. V gave up 3 bases and J gave up 0 bases; unmatched junction bases: 4. The CDR3 is made up of 18 amino acids. Germline V gene sequence: CDR1 KGHSH, CDR2 LQKENI. This CDR3 reads CASSPGTSGGMSTDTQYF. In DNA, the CDR3 is TGTGCCAGCTCACCCGGGACTAGCGGGGGGATGAGCACAGATACGCAGTATTTT.

This chain connects TRBV4-1 to TRBJ2-7, with TRBD2 matching over 12 bases. Germline CDR1 and CDR2: MGHRA and YSYEKL. V shed 5 bases, J shed 2 bases, and the junction held 4 bases outside the gene matches. CDR3 length equals 15 residues. The CDR3 loop reads CASSRASGGAYEQYF. The CDR3 DNA follows: TGCGCCAGCAGCAGGGCTAGCGGGGGGGCCTACGAGCAGTACTTC.

As DNA, the CDR3 is TGTGCCAGCAGCCCCCGGACTAGCGGGAGGGGAGGGGATACGCAGTATTTT. Its protein is CASSPRTSGRGGDTQYF. The chain is built from TRBV7-8 and TRBJ2-3; 15 bases are a match to TRBD2. J gave up 6 bases and V 5 bases, and 9 bases lay outside the gene matches. Germline V gene lookup returns CDR1 SGHVS and CDR2 FQNEAQ. The CDR3 runs 17 residues.

The V gene is TRBV30, the J gene TRBJ2-5; the match to TRBD2 covers 10 bases. CDR3 length: 16 amino acids. Losses at the gene ends were 3 bases for V and 0 bases for J; bases not matched to a gene: 7. Germline V gene sequence: CDR1 GTSNPN, CDR2 SVGIG (reference sequence). DNA of the CDR3: TGTGCCTGGAGACCTCTAGCGGGGGAGTACCAAGAGACCCAGTACTTC. Translated, it gives CAWRPLAGEYQETQYF.

The chain couples TRBV4-1 to TRBJ2-1; D ambiguous. Trimming took 2 bases from V and 6 from J, leaving 14 bases between them. The germline V gene encodes CDR1 MGHRA and CDR2 YSYEKL. The CDR3 covers 15 residues. CDR3 in DNA: TGCGCCAGCAGCCAATTCGGCTCCTTAGGCAATGAGCAGTTCTTC. Amino acid sequence: CASSQFGSLGNEQFF.

The chain has TRBV29-1 and TRBJ2-7; 8 nucleotides line up with TRBD1. The CDR3 contains 13 residues. With V trimmed by 2 bases and J by 2 bases, 2 bases remained unmatched. Germline V gene lookup returns CDR1 SQVTM and CDR2 ANQGSEA. The CDR3 sequence is CSVERTGPYEQYF. The CDR3 nucleotides read TGCAGCGTTGAACGGACAGGGCCCTACGAGCAGTACTTC.

The J gene is TRBJ2-1, the V gene TRBV5-4; D might be TRBD1 (10 bases). The V gene's germline CDR1 is SGHNT and CDR2 YYREEE (reference sequence). The V gene lost 0 bases and the J gene lost 4 bases, with 17 bases spanning the gap. The CDR3 contains 17 residues. The CDR3 sequence: CASSLGQGAGGYNEQFF. The CDR3, as DNA: TGTGCCAGCAGCTTGGGACAGGGGGCGGGGGGGTACAATGAGCAGTTCTTC.